This T cell receptor (beta chain) derives from a study of breast tumors, draining lymph nodes, adjacent tissues. TCRdb called the multiplex PCR reads again in MiXCR, with one record for every CDR3 protein. The sample lists more than 15,000 distinct CDR3 sequences, over 55% seen once, with more than 15% in the top ten. Sequencing was done on a sample of tumor-adjacent breast tissue. This clonotype was obtained from a female donor with breast cancer. Some clones in this sample may be carry-over from other donors' samples.

The CDR3 region has the DNA TGTGCCAGCAGTGTAATCGTCCAAGAGACCCAGTACTTC. It codes for CASSVIVQETQYF. The chain combines TRBV12-3 or TRBV12-4 with TRBJ2-5; no clear D gene. The CDR3 is made up of 13 amino acids. V lost 5 bases and J lost 1, with 8 bases in between.